A single TCR beta chain is shown here with its context. Its antigen is not yet known. It has no much larger one-base neighbor in the sample; base qualities were not kept. This specimen belongs to a study of blood T cell repertoires in COVID-19 (dated by TCRdb to about 2020). Regarding the research as a whole: The collaborator samples originated in the United States, Italy and Spain and spanned the acute and convalescent phases of COVID-19. The material from the prospective study consisted of cDNA or gDNA derived from T cells, B-cell-depleted T cells, or PBMCs. A freely available public database, intended as a resource for researchers studying the immune response to SARS-CoV-2, is where the repertoires were released. Where available, HLA class I and class II types were obtained from metadata supplied by the sample provider rather than from assay-based typing. Deeply sampled blood TCRbeta repertoires from subjects exposed to, actively infected with, or recovered from COVID-19 were included in the dataset. Samples were obtained from the ongoing ImmuneRACE study (first 160 participants) and from over a thousand subjects provided by 6 global collaborators. Sample metadata almost always included a de-identified subject ID, COVID-19 status, age in years and sex.

TCRbeta CDR3 regions were amplified from genomic DNA by means of the immunoSEQ Assay, a bias-controlled multiplex PCR. Under the source paper's analysis protocol: The number of nucleated cells in each sample was estimated by amplification of reference gene primers within the assay. To quantify the absolute abundance of each unique TCRbeta CDR3 rearrangement, sequence reads were collapsed and filtered. For each sample, productive Simpson clonality was calculated by taking the square root of Simpson's diversity index across productive rearrangements. Not all clones reach the TCRdb copy of this immuneACCESS table, which keeps in-frame sequences only. Checked studies attribute under half of the gap to unresolved V genes and leave the rest unexplained. Clonal size and the V and J genes are those of that table, whereas D and trimming came from the DNA. This sample lists 80,000 to 90,000 clones; more than 70% were detected once. The biggest ten clones account for 14% of the sample.

Collaborating institutions collected whole blood in K2EDTA tubes following their own protocols. For TCRbeta analysis, collaborator samples were shipped as frozen whole blood, as isolated PBMCs, or as DNA extracted from either sample type. Here is what the overall study found, with its caveats: Clinical and demographic metadata were provided uncurated, with the amount varying by source and participant.

Sequencing was done on a sample of peripheral blood. This sequence originates from a woman in her seventies with acute or convalescent COVID-19.

The DNA reads TGCAGCGCTTCCAGGGTCCTCGAGACCCAGTACTTC. This yields the protein CSASRVLETQYF. The chain is encoded by TRBV29-1 joined to TRBJ2-5; possibly the D gene is TRBD1, per 5 matching bases. Via the germline V gene, CDR1 is SQVTM and CDR2 ANQGSEA. Counted from cysteine to phenylalanine, this CDR3 has 12 amino acids. Just the 36-base CDR3 DNA is kept, in frame starting at base 1. The junction shows trimming of 7 bases on V and 5 bases on J, plus 14 bases between the germline ends.